These 25 T cell receptor beta chains were sequenced from one sample in a study of blood T cell repertoires in COVID-19. Libraries were prepared by immunoSEQ multiplex PCR; TCRdb keeps only in-frame clonotypes and omits some of them. The data hold about 200,000 clones, with roughly 82% observed a single time. Source material: peripheral blood. All receptors derive from a woman aged 60 to 75 with COVID-19, enrolled during active disease.

This clone was seen only a few times. The chain joins TRBV5-1 to TRBJ2-5, with TRBD2 matching 10 bases. Germline CDR1 and CDR2: SGHRS and YFSETQ. This CDR3 has 18 residues. The trim removed 0 bases at V and 1 base at J, leaving 9 bases unmatched. This CDR3 reads CASSLAGSSGRTQETQYF. The CDR3 DNA follows: TGCGCCAGCAGCTTGGCGGGTAGTAGCGGGAGGACCCAAGAGACCCAGTACTTC.

The chain links TRBV27 to TRBJ1-4, with unresolved D. Germline lookup yields CDR1 MNHEY and CDR2 SMNVEV (reference sequence). This CDR3 comprises 16 residues. The V end lost 5 bases, the J end lost 2 bases, and 15 bases lay between the germline ends. The CDR3, as DNA: TGTGCCAGCAGTATGACACCCCCATGGACTAATGAAAAACTGTTTTTT. It is translated as CASSMTPPWTNEKLFF.

The chain couples TRBV5-1 to TRBJ1-5; TRBD1 agrees at 9 bases. The CDR3 length is 15 residues. Germline loops: CDR1 SGHRS, CDR2 YFSETQ. With V trimmed by 4 bases and J by 1 base, 3 bases remained unmatched. CDR3 loop: CASSEGTGSNQPQHF. CDR3 DNA sequence: TGCGCCAGCAGCGAGGGGACAGGGAGCAATCAGCCCCAGCATTTT.

The chain has TRBV6-6 and TRBJ1-1; possibly TRBD1 for D (5 bases). Germline CDR1 and CDR2: MNHNY and SVGAGI (reference sequence). V lost 5 bases and J lost 8, with 6 bases in between. The CDR3 runs to 10 residues. The CDR3 loop reads CASSRTEAFF. CDR3 coding DNA: TGTGCCAGCAGTCGGACAGAAGCTTTCTTT.

The chain has TRBV3-1 (or the pseudogene TRBV3-2) and TRBJ2-7; no reliable D call. CDR3 length equals 11 residues. Trimming took 1 base from V and 9 from J, leaving 7 bases between them. Germline-derived CDR1 and CDR2 are LGHDT and YNNKEL (reference sequence). The CDR3 loop reads CASSQGATQYF. DNA for the CDR3: TGTGCCAGCAGCCAAGGGGCCACGCAGTACTTC.

J is TRBJ1-1 and V is TRBV6-2 or TRBV6-3; 7 positions match TRBD1. Germline loops: CDR1 MNHEY, CDR2 SVGEGT. The CDR3 sequence is 14 residues long. J lost 5 bases, V lost 0 bases, and 3 bases had no gene match. As DNA, the CDR3 is TGTGCCAGCAGTTACTCTCAGGGGGATACTGAAGCTTTCTTT. Its translation is CASSYSQGDTEAFF.

This clone was counted a few times. The chain combines TRBV19 with TRBJ1-1, with D perhaps matching TRBD1 (6 bases). Germline assignment: CDR1 LNHDA and CDR2 SQIVND (reference sequence). The CDR3 extends over 12 amino acids. Trimming removed 7 bases from V and 6 bases from J, with 12 bases in between. CDR3 protein: CASTTGSPEAFF. The DNA for the CDR3 is TGTGCCAGTACCACAGGGAGCCCTGAAGCTTTCTTT. Looking up the rest from reference TRBV19 and TRBJ1-1 gives the full variable domain: DGGITQSPKYLFRKEGQNVTLSCEQNLNHDAMYWYRQDPGQGLRLIYYSQIVNDFQKGDIAEGYSVSREKKESFPLTVTSAQKNPTAFYLCASTTGSPEAFFGQGTRLTVV.

This clone was observed a single time. The chain joins TRBV7-8 to TRBJ1-2; no definite D call. This CDR3 contains 14 residues. Trimming took off 3 bases at V and 8 bases at J, with 16 bases between the two ends. The germline V gene encodes CDR1 SGHVS and CDR2 FQNEAQ. CDR3 DNA: TGTGCCAGCAGCTTTGCGGACCTGGGGAGGGGCTACACCTTC. It encodes CASSFADLGRGYTF.

This clone occurred once. J is TRBJ1-2 and V is TRBV7-2, with a possible D match to TRBD1 (5 bases). V shed 5 bases and J shed 7 bases, with 14 bases lying between them. Germline V lookup: CDR1 SGHTA, CDR2 FQGNSA. The CDR3 sequence is 13 residues long. CDR3 DNA: TGTGCCAGCAGCACCGGTGGGGGGTTTGGCTACACCTTC. Translating it yields CASSTGGGFGYTF.

This chain uses TRBV24-1 with TRBJ2-1, with a weak D call TRBD1 (5 bases). This CDR3 is 16 amino acids long. V was pared by 3 bases and J by 0 bases, with 11 bases between. Germline V gives CDR1 KGHDR, CDR2 SFDVKD. The CDR3 coding sequence is TGTGCCACCAGTGATCCATCAGGGATCTCCTACAATGAGCAGTTCTTC. The encoded protein is CATSDPSGISYNEQFF.

The chain joins TRBV6-5 to TRBJ1-3; TRBD1 is a possible D gene (5 bases). The CDR3 sequence is 13 residues long. The V end lost 6 bases, the J end lost 3 bases, and 9 bases lay between the germline ends. Germline CDR1 and CDR2: MNHEY and SVGAGI. CDR3 loop: CASRKGVGNTIYF. The CDR3 nucleotides read TGTGCCAGCAGAAAAGGGGTTGGAAACACCATATATTTT.

The V gene is TRBV9, the J gene TRBJ2-2; D possibly corresponds to TRBD2 (5 bases). Trimming stripped 2 bases from V and 7 bases from J, with 9 bases between. The CDR3 consists of 13 residues. Germline V gives CDR1 SGDLS, CDR2 YYNGEE. For the CDR3, the DNA is TGTGCCAGCAGCGTTTCCGGGATCGGGGAGCTGTTTTTT. Translated, it gives CASSVSGIGELFF.

This clone was seen more than once but under ten times. The rearrangement links TRBV2 to TRBJ2-2; tentative D call: TRBD1 (6 bases). V was cut by 6 bases and J by 2 bases, with 13 bases left in between. CDR1 is SNHLY and CDR2 is FYNNEI in the germline V gene. The CDR3 sequence is 15 residues long. The CDR3 DNA reads TGTGCCAGCAGCTCACAGGGCCGCAACACCGGGGAGCTGTTTTTT. Residues: CASSSQGRNTGELFF.

The gene calls are TRBV12-3 or TRBV12-4 and TRBJ1-1; the D gene is possibly TRBD1 (5 bases). Between the trimmed V and J ends, which lost 7 bases and 11 bases, there was a span of 20 bases. There are 13 residues in the CDR3. Here the CDR3 DNA reads TGTGCCAGCACCACGGACACCCAACCCCGGGCTTTCTTT. Protein: CASTTDTQPRAFF.

This chain links TRBV6-5 with TRBJ2-7; TRBD1 matches 11 bases. The V segment lost 7 bases and the J segment 6 bases; nucleotides outside the gene matches: 8. Germline V lookup: CDR1 MNHEY, CDR2 SVGAGI. This CDR3 spans 14 amino acids. The CDR3 DNA is TGTGCCAGCACCTTTGGACAGGGGGCGCCCGAGCAGTACTTC. Protein product: CASTFGQGAPEQYF.

This clone appeared a few times. The V call is TRBV7-9, the J call TRBJ2-1; a possible D gene is TRBD2 (5 bases). CDR1 and CDR2 from the germline V gene are SEHNR and FQNEAQ (reference sequence). Trimming left V 3 bases short and J 7 bases short, with 16 bases between. This CDR3 is 15 amino acids long. The chain's CDR3 is CASSFPRGLENEQFF. In DNA, the CDR3 is TGTGCCAGCAGCTTCCCGCGCGGGTTGGAAAATGAGCAGTTCTTC.

This clone was observed a single time. V usage is TRBV5-4 and J usage is TRBJ2-3; TRBD2 aligns across 8 bases. This CDR3 spans 16 amino acids. Germline loops: CDR1 SGHNT, CDR2 YYREEE (reference sequence). V shed 4 bases and J 3 bases; nucleotides not matched to a gene: 10. The CDR3 here is CASSAEVGRATDTQYF. The DNA for the CDR3 is TGTGCCAGCAGCGCGGAGGTCGGGAGGGCGACAGATACGCAGTATTTT.

This clone was observed once. This chain joins TRBV2 and TRBJ2-5; 8 positions match TRBD2. Germline V gene data show CDR1 as SNHLY and CDR2 as FYNNEI. V lost 2 bases to trimming and J lost 7 bases; unmatched junction nucleotides: 3. This CDR3 contains 13 residues. The DNA for the CDR3 is TGTGCCAGCAGTGAAAGCGGGGGCAGGACCCAGTACTTC. Translated: CASSESGGRTQYF.

The rearrangement links TRBV19 to TRBJ1-5, with 7 bases fitting TRBD1. V trimming: 8 bases; J trimming: 0 bases; junction bases outside the gene matches: 13. The CDR3 covers 17 residues. From germline, CDR1 is LNHDA and CDR2 SQIVND (reference sequence). The CDR3, as DNA: TGTGCCAGTCGGCAAGGCCCCACAGGGGATAGCAATCAGCCCCAGCATTTT. Encoded protein: CASRQGPTGDSNQPQHF. Combining the CDR3 with reference TRBV19 and TRBJ1-5 gives the whole variable domain DGGITQSPKYLFRKEGQNVTLSCEQNLNHDAMYWYRQDPGQGLRLIYYSQIVNDFQKGDIAEGYSVSREKKESFPLTVTSAQKNPTAFYLCASRQGPTGDSNQPQHFGDGTRLSIL.

The chain carries TRBV5-1 and TRBJ1-2, with 8 bases matching TRBD1. Trimming took 3 bases from V and 0 from J; bases not matched to a gene: 10. The CDR3 length is 17 residues. CDR1 and CDR2 from the germline V gene are SGHRS and YFSETQ. CDR3 sequence reads: CASSWGDRLTSNYGYTF. For the CDR3, the DNA is TGCGCCAGCAGCTGGGGGGACAGGCTCACCTCTAACTATGGCTACACCTTC.

The rearrangement links TRBV2 to TRBJ2-7, with no clear D. CDR3 size: 13 residues. V dropped 5 bases and J dropped 5 bases, with 13 bases sitting between them. Germline V gene lookup returns CDR1 SNHLY and CDR2 FYNNEI. CDR3 in amino acids: CASSSTWLDEQYV. The CDR3, as DNA: TGTGCCAGCAGTAGTACGTGGCTTGACGAGCAGTACGTC.

The gene calls are TRBV28 and TRBJ1-5; 8 positions match TRBD1. CDR3 length equals 16 residues. With V trimmed by 5 bases and J by 0 bases, 6 bases remained unmatched. CDR1 and CDR2 (germline): MDHEN, SYDVKM. Here the CDR3 DNA reads TGTGCCAGCAGTCTCAGACAGGGGAATAGCAATCAGCCCCAGCATTTT. This translates into CASSLRQGNSNQPQHF.

The chain combines TRBV7-3 with TRBJ2-1, with 14 bases fitting TRBD2. Germline loops: CDR1 SGHTA, CDR2 FQGTGA. CDR3 length equals 13 residues. The ends lost 10 bases at V and 7 bases at J; junction bases unmatched: 3. The CDR3 region is CATGTSGSNEQFF. In nucleotides, the CDR3 is TGTGCCACCGGGACTAGCGGGAGTAATGAGCAGTTCTTC.

The V call is TRBV2, the J call TRBJ1-1; unclear D gene. Trimming cost V 6 bases and J 1 base, with 12 bases left between them. The CDR3 runs to 14 residues. Germline V gene sequence: CDR1 SNHLY, CDR2 FYNNEI. DNA of the CDR3: TGTGCCAGCAGGTACCAGGTAGGGAACACTGAAGCTTTCTTT. This codes for CASRYQVGNTEAFF.

The CDR3 here is CASSFSGINTGELFF. As DNA, the CDR3 is TGTGCCAGCAGTTTTTCCGGGATCAACACCGGGGAGCTGTTTTTT. This chain links TRBV28 with TRBJ2-2; D might be TRBD2 (5 bases). The V and J ends lost 3 bases and 2 bases respectively, with 10 bases between them. Per the germline V gene, CDR1 is MDHEN and CDR2 is SYDVKM. The CDR3 is made up of 15 amino acids.